This TCR beta chain came from a study of beta chain features in type 1 diabetes. Isolated RNA was reverse transcribed in full, so expressed TCRB transcripts were sequenced. The method was immunoSEQ multiplex PCR; TCRdb's version includes in-frame clones alone and lacks a portion of them. The sample includes almost 350,000 clones, about 20% of them seen just once. Researchers reported sorting CD4+ naive, central memory, regulatory and stem cell-like memory cells via CD45RO/CCR7/CD25/CD127/CD95/CD27. Trimming shortened V by 3 bases and J by 2 bases, and 14 bases separated the two germline ends. The V gene's germline CDR1 is LGHNA and CDR2 YNFKEQ. CDR3 size: 16 residues. Worth noting for this clone: Its specificity is unknown.

Study-wide results and caveats: All four CD4+ subsets from Type 1 diabetes patients carried moderately but significantly shorter TCRB CDR3s. When VDJ junctions were examined, type 1 diabetes patients showed fewer insertions and more deletions. The similarity of naive, central memory and Treg TCRB repertoires appeared greater among patients than among healthy donors.

Sequencing used naive CD4+ T cells from blood. The J gene is TRBJ1-5, the V gene TRBV4-2; D is undetermined. This receptor was taken from a woman between 18 and 29 years old in good health. The CDR3 region is CASSHSAGQGNQPQHF. The CDR3 region has the DNA TGTGCCAGCAGCCACTCGGCGGGCCAAGGCAATCAGCCCCAGCATTTT.